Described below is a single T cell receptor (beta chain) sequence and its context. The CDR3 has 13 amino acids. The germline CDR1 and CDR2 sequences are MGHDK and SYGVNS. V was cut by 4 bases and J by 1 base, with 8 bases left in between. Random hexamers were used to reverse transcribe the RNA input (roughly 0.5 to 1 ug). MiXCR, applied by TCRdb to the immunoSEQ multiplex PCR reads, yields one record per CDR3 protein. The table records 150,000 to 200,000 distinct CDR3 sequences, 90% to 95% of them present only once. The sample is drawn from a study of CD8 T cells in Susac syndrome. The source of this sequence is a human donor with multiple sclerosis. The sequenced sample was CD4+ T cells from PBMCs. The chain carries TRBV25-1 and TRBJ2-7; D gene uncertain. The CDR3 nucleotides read TGTGCCAGCAGTGGTCGCAGGTCCTACGAGCAGTACTTC. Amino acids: CASSGRRSYEQYF.